This T cell receptor (beta chain) is drawn from a study of blood T cells in healthy people across ages. Then a second PCR, running about 6 to 11 cycles, was carried out with a sample-barcoded 5' primer and a J-beta primer mix. Template switching added a 12-random-nucleotide identifier to every cDNA molecule. Samples each returned at least 3 million CDR3-containing paired-end reads. Each CDR3 protein gets one entry after TCRdb re-called the 5' RACE reads with MiXCR. The sample includes about 1.8 million distinct CDR3 sequences, about 50% of them seen just once. Those donating, healthy Caucasian individuals from Russia, were aged roughly 6 to 100. The CDR3 has 13 amino acids. V lost 0 bases and J 5 bases, leaving 11 bases between the germline ends. Looked up from germline, CDR1 is DFQATT and CDR2 is SNEGSKA (reference sequence).

The chain is built from TRBV20-1 and TRBJ2-7, with TRBD1 as a possible D gene (5 bases). Sequencing used blood. The TCR comes from a woman in her thirties or forties in good health. CDR3 in DNA: TGCAGTGCTAGAGACAGGGTGTCCAACGAGCAGTACTTC. It yields the protein CSARDRVSNEQYF.